This T cell receptor (beta chain) was captured by sequencing in a study of blood T cell repertoires in COVID-19. Across the study: The United States, Italy and Spain were the sources of the acute and convalescent COVID-19 samples. PBMCs, B-cell-depleted T cells, or T cells were the source of the cDNA or gDNA that made up the material.

In the original processing: Reference gene primer amplification yielded estimated nucleated cell counts. Produced via immunoSEQ multiplex PCR; TCRdb's table is partial and in-frame only. V and J calls and clone size come straight from that table; D and trimming were deduced from the DNA. The sample has under 400,000 clones, roughly 89% seen once; the top ten hold 6.5%. The CDR3 is 10 residues long. CDR1 is SGHDN, CDR2 FVKESK, per germline. Trimming stripped 4 bases from V and 15 bases from J, with 10 bases between. The specimen sequenced was peripheral blood. This chain connects TRBV14 to TRBJ1-5, with D possibly being TRBD1 (6 bases). This receptor was taken from a man aged 18 to 30 with active or convalescent COVID-19. The CDR3 protein is CASSPGGSHF. The CDR3 DNA reads TGTGCCAGCAGCCCGGGGGGCTCGCATTTT.